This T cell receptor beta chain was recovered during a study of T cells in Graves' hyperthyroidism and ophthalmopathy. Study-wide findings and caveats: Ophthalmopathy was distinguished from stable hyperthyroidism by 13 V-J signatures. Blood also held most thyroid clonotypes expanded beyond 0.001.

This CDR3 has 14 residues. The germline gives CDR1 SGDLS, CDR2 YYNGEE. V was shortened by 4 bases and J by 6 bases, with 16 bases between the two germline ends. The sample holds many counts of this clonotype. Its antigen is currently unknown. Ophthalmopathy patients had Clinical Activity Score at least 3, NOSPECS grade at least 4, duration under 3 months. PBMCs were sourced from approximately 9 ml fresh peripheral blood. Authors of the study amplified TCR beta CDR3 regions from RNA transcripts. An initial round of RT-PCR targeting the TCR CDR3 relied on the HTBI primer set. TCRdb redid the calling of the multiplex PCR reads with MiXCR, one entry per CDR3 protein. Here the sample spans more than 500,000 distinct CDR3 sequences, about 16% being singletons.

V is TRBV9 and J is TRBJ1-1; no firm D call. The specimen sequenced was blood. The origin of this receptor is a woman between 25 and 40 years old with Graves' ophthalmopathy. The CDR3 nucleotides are TGTGCCAGCAGCCCCAGCCGTCGGGTCGCTGAAGCTTTCTTT. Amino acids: CASSPSRRVAEAFF.